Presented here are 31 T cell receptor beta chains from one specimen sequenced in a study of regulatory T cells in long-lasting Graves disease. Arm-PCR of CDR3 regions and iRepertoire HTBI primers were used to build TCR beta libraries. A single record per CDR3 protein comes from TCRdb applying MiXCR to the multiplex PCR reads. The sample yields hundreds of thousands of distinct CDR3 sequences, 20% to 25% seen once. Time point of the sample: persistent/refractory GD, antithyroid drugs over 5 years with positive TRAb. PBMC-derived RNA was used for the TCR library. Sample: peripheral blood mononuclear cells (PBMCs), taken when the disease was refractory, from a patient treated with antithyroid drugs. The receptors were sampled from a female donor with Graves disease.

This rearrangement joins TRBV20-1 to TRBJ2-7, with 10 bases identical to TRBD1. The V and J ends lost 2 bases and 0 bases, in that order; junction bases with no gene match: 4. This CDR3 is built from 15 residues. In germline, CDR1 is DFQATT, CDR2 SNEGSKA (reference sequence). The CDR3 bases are TGCAGTGCTAGACGCGGGACAGGGGCCTCCTACGAGCAGTACTTC. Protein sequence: CSARRGTGASYEQYF.

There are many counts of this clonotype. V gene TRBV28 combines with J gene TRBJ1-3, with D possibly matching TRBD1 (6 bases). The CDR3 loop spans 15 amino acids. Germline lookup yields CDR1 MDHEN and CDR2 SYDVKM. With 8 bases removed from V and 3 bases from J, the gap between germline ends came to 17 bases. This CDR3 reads CASRLDGTNGNTIYF. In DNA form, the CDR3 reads TGTGCCAGCCGTCTAGATGGGACAAATGGAAACACCATATATTTT.

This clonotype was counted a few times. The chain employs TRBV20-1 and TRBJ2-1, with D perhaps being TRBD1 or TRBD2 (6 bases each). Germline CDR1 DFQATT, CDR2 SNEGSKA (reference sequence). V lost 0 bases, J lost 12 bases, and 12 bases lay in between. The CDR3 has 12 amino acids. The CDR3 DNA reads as TGCAGTGCTAGAGAGGGGGGCATTTCGCAGTTCTTC. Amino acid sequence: CSAREGGISQFF.

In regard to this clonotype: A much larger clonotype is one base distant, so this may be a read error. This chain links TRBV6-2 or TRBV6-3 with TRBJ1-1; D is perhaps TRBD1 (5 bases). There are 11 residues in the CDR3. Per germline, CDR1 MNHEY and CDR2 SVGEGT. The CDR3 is CAGSWTTEAFF. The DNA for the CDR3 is TGTGCCGGCAGTTGGACAACCGAAGCTTTCTTT.

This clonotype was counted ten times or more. The CDR3 DNA is TGTGCCAGCAGCTCTGTATCTCGAGCCAATGAGCAGTTCTTC. It yields the protein CASSSVSRANEQFF. J is TRBJ2-1 and V is TRBV7-2; D not resolved. Per the germline V gene, CDR1 is SGHTA and CDR2 is FQGNSA. The V and J ends lost 4 bases and 6 bases respectively, with 13 bases between them. CDR3 length equals 14 residues.

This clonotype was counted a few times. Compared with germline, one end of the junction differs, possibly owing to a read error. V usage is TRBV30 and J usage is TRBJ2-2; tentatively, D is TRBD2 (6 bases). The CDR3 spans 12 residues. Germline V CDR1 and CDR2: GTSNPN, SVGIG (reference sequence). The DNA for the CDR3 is TGTGCCGGAATAGGGAGGACCGGGGAGCTATTTTTT. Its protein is CAGIGRTGELFF.

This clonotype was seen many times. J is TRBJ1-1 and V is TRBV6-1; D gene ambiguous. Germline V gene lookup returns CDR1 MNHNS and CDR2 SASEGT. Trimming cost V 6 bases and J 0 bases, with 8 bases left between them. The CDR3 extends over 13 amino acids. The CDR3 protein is CASRTTVNTEAFF. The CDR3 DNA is TGTGCCAGCAGGACGACGGTGAACACTGAAGCTTTCTTT.

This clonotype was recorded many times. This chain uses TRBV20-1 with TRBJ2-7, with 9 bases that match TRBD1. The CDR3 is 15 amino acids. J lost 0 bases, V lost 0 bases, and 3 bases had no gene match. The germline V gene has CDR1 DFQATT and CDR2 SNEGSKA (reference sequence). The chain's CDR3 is CSAREGTGSSYEQYF. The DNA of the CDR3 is TGCAGTGCTAGAGAGGGGACAGGGTCCTCCTACGAGCAGTACTTC.

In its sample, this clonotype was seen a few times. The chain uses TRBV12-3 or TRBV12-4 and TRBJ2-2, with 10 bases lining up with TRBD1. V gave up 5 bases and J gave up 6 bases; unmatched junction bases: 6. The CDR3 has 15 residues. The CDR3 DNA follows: TGTGCCAGCAGTCACCGGGACAGGGGACCCGGGGAGCTGTTTTTT. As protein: CASSHRDRGPGELFF.

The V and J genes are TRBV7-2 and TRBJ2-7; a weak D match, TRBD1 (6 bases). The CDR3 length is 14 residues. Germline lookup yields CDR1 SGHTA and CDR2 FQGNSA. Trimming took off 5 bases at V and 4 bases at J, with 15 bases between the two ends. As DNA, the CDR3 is TGTGCCAGCAGCCCAGGGGCCCCTCCTTACGAGCAGTACTTC. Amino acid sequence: CASSPGAPPYEQYF.

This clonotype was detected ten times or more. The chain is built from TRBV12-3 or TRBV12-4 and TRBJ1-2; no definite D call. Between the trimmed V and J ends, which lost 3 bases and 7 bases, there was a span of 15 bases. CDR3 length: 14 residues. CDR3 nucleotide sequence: TGTGCCAGCAGTTTTGGTGGGCTTGGATTTGGCTACACCTTC. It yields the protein CASSFGGLGFGYTF.

This CDR3 reads CASSYGTTSGANVLTF. The CDR3 DNA is TGTGCCAGCAGTTACGGGACTACCTCTGGGGCCAACGTCCTGACTTTC. V and J are TRBV6-5 and TRBJ2-6, with TRBD2 matching over 7 bases. The CDR3 is 16 amino acids. J lost 0 bases, V lost 2 bases, and 1 base had no gene match. The germline CDR1 and CDR2 sequences are MNHEY and SVGAGI.

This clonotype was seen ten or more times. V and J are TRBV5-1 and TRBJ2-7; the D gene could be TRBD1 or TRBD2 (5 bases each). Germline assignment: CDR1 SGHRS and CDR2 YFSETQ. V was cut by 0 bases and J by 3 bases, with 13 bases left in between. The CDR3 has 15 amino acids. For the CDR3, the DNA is TGCGCCAGCAGCTTGGCCGGGGACGCCTTCTACGAGCAGTACTTC. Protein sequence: CASSLAGDAFYEQYF.

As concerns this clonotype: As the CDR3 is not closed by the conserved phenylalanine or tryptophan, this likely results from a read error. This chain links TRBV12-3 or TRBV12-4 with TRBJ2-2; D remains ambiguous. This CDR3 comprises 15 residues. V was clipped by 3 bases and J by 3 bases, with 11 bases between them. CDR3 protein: CASSFMVSDTGELFL. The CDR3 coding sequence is TGTGCCAGCAGTTTTATGGTCTCTGACACCGGGGAGCTGTTTCTT.

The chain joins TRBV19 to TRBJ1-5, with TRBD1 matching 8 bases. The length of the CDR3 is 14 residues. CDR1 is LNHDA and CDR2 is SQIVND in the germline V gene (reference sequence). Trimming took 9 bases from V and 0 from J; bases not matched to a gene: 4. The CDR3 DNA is TGTGCCAGCGGGACAGGCTATAGCAATCAGCCCCAGCATTTT. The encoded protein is CASGTGYSNQPQHF.

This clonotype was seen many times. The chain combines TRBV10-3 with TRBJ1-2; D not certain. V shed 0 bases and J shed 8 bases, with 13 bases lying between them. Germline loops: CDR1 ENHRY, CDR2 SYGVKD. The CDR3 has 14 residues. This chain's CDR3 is CAISESYEGGGYTF. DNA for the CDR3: TGTGCCATCAGTGAGTCGTATGAGGGCGGCGGCTACACCTTC.

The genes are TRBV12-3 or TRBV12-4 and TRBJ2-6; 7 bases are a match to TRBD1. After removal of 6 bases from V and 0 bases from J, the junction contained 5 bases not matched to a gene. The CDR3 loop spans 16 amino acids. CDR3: CASRTDRVSGANVLTF. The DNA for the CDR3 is TGTGCCAGCAGGACCGACAGGGTCTCTGGGGCCAACGTCCTGACTTTC.

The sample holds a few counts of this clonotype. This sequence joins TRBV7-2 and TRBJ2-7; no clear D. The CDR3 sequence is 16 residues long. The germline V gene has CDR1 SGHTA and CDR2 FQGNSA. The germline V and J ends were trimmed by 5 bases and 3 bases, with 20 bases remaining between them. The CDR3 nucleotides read TGTGCCAGCAGCCCGCGGACGGCAATTTGTTTCTACGAGCAGTACTTC. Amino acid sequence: CASSPRTAICFYEQYF.

CDR3 nucleotides: TGCAGCGTTGAAGTCCTGAGGGATACGGCTGGAAACACCATATATTTT. Translated, it gives CSVEVLRDTAGNTIYF. The chain joins TRBV29-1 to TRBJ1-3; D is uncertain. V dropped 1 base and J dropped 2 bases, with 15 bases sitting between them. This CDR3 has 16 amino acids. Per germline, CDR1 SQVTM and CDR2 ANQGSEA.

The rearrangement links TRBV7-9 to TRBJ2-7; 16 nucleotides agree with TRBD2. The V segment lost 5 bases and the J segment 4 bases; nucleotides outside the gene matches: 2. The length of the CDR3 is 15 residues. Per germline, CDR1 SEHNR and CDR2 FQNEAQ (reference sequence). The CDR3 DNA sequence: TGTGCCAGCAGCATGGGACTAGCGGGAGGGTACGAGCAGTACTTC. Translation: CASSMGLAGGYEQYF.

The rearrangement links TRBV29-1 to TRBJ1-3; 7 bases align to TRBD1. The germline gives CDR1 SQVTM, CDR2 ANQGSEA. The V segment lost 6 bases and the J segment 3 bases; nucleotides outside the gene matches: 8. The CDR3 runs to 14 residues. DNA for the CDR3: TGCAGCGTCGCCCTGACAGGGTTTGGAAACACCATATATTTT. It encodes CSVALTGFGNTIYF.

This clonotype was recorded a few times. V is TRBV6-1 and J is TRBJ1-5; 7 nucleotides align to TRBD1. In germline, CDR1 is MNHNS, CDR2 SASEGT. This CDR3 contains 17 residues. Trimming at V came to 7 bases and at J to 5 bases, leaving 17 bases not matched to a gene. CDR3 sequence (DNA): TGTGCCAGCACCCTCCGGGGATCCCGGGACAGCGATCAGCCCCAGCATTTT. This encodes CASTLRGSRDSDQPQHF.

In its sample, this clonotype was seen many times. CDR3 nucleotide sequence: TGCGCCAGCAGTGACACAGGGGAACAGCCCCAGCATTTT. It is translated as CASSDTGEQPQHF. This chain connects TRBV10-2 to TRBJ1-5; 7 nucleotides line up with TRBD1. The CDR3 totals 13 residues. V was pared by 3 bases and J by 7 bases, with 3 bases of the junction left unmatched. Germline values: CDR1 WSHSY, CDR2 SAAADI.

The CDR3 DNA reads TGTGCCAGCAGTTTAAAGGGGGGATACGCGCAGTTCTTC. Translating it yields CASSLKGGYAQFF. The chain combines TRBV12-3 or TRBV12-4 with TRBJ2-5; D assignment may be TRBD1 or TRBD2 (6 bases each). The DNA end is more similar to TRBJ2-1, so the J call may be wrong. The CDR3 extends over 13 amino acids.

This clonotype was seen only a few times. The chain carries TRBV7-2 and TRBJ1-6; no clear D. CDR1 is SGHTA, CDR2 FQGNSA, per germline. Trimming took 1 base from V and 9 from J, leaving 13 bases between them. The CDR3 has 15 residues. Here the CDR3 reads CASSLEDFSSSPLHF. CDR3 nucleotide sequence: TGTGCCAGCAGCTTAGAGGATTTTAGTAGTTCACCCCTCCACTTT.

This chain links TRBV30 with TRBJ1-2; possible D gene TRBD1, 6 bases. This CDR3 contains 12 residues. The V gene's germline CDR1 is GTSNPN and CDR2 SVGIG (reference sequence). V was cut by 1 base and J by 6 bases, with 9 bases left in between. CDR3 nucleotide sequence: TGTGCCTGGAGTGCTCAGGGGAATGGCTACACCTTC. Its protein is CAWSAQGNGYTF.

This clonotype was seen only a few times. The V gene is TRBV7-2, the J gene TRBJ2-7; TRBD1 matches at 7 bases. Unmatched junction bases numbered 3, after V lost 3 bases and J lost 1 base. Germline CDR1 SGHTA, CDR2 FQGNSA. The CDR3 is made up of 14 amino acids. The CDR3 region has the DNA TGTGCCAGCAGCTTGTGGACAGGTTCCTACGAGCAGTACTTC. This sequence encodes CASSLWTGSYEQYF. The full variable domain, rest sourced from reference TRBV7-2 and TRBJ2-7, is GAGVSQSPSNKVTEKGKDVELRCDPISGHTALYWYRQSLGQGLEFLIYFQGNSAPDKSGLPSDRFSAERTGGSVSTLTIQRTQQEDSAVYLCASSLWTGSYEQYFGPGTRLTVT.

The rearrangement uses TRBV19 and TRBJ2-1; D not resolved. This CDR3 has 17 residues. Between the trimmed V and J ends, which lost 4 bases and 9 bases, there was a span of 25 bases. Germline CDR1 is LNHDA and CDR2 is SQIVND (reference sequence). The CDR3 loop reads CASSTTRLAKISGEQFF. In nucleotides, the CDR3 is TGTGCCAGTAGTACTACCCGACTCGCAAAGATCTCGGGTGAGCAGTTCTTC.

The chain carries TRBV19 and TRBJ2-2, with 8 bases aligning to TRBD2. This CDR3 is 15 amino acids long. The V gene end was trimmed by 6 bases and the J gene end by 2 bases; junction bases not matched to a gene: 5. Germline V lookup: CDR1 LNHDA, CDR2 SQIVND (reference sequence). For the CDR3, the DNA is TGTGCCAGTAGGATTAGCGGGACTAACACCGGGGAGCTGTTTTTT. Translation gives CASRISGTNTGELFF.

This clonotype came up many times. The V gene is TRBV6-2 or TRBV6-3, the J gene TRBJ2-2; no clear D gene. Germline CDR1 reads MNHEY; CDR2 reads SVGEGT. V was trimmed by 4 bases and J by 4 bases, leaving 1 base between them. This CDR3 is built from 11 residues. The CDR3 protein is CASSSTGELFF. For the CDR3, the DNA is TGTGCCAGCAGTTCCACCGGGGAGCTGTTTTTT.

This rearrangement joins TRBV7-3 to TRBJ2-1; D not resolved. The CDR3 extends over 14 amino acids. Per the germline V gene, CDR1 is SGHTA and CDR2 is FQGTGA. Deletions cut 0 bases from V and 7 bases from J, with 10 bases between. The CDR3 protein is CASSLTKLGNEQFF. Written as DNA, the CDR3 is TGTGCCAGCAGCTTAACGAAGTTGGGTAATGAGCAGTTCTTC. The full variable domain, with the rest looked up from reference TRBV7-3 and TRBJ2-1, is GAGVSQTPSNKVTEKGKYVELRCDPISGHTALYWYRQSLGQGPEFLIYFQGTGAADDSGLPNDRFFAVRPEGSVSTLKIQRTERGDSAVYLCASSLTKLGNEQFFGPGTRLTVL.